Listed below are T cell receptor beta chains from one sample, sequenced in a study of T-cell reconstitution after alpha-beta-depleted transplantation in children. Via MiXCR, TCRdb re-called the PCR reads, giving one row per CDR3 protein. The sample comprises just over 70,000 distinct CDR3 sequences, more than 5.5% of which are singletons, and 2.5% rests with the top ten. Material: PBMCs from the stem cell graft donor, obtained from the stem cell graft. The receptor source for this set is a human donor who donated a stem cell graft to a child with acute lymphoblastic leukemia. CDR3s include the opening cysteine and the closing phenylalanine or tryptophan. Fields, in order: D gene, clone size, V gene, J gene, CDR3 protein, CDR3 DNA. The D gene is left open where the match is weak. A clone size is listed for some rows: how often the clone was seen (once, few, many), or a class if it is expanded.

D: NA
size: NA
V: TRBV18
J: TRBJ2-5
CDR3: CASSPRENQETQYF
DNA: TGTGCCAGCTCACCACGGGAGAACCAAGAGACCCAGTACTTC

D: NA
size: NA
V: TRBV28
J: TRBJ2-7
CDR3: CASSIYGINYEQYF
DNA: TGTGCCAGCAGCATTTACGGGATCAACTACGAGCAGTACTTC

D: TRBD2
size: few
V: TRBV6-6
J: TRBJ2-3
CDR3: CASTDGLALSTDTQYF
DNA: TGTGCCAGCACCGACGGACTAGCCCTTAGCACAGATACGCAGTATTTT

D: NA
size: many
V: TRBV4-3
J: TRBJ1-1
CDR3: CASSQGLQRNTEAFF
DNA: TGCGCCAGCAGCCAAGGCCTACAGAGGAACACTGAAGCTTTCTTT

D: TRBD1
size: NA
V: TRBV7-8
J: TRBJ2-5
CDR3: CASSSTTTGGQETQYF
DNA: TGTGCCAGCAGCTCCACGACTACAGGGGGACAAGAGACCCAGTACTTC

D: NA
size: many
V: TRBV11-2
J: TRBJ2-1
CDR3: CASSRLQGRTQYEQFF
DNA: TGTGCCAGCAGCCGTCTTCAGGGTAGAACACAATATGAGCAGTTCTTC

D: NA
size: NA
V: TRBV20-1
J: TRBJ2-1
CDR3: CSAMSVSEQFF
DNA: TGCAGTGCCATGAGTGTCAGTGAGCAGTTCTTC

D: NA
size: many
V: TRBV6-1
J: TRBJ1-3
CDR3: CASKPWDSGNTIYF
DNA: TGTGCCAGCAAACCCTGGGACTCTGGAAACACCATATATTTT

D: TRBD2
size: NA
V: TRBV28
J: TRBJ2-7
CDR3: CASSFRTSGSYEQYF
DNA: TGTGCCAGCAGTTTCCGGACTAGCGGGAGTTACGAGCAGTACTTC

D: NA
size: few
V: TRBV12-5
J: TRBJ2-2
CDR3: CASGGGTANTGELFF
DNA: TGTGCTAGTGGTGGCGGGACGGCGAACACCGGGGAGCTGTTTTTT

D: NA
size: NA
V: TRBV6-1
J: TRBJ2-7
CDR3: CASSEGVGPYEQYF
DNA: TGTGCCAGCAGTGAAGGGGTCGGCCCCTACGAGCAGTACTTC

D: TRBD2
size: NA
V: TRBV18
J: TRBJ2-1
CDR3: CASSPRLADYNEQFF
DNA: TGTGCCAGCTCACCAAGACTAGCGGACTACAATGAGCAGTTCTTC

D: NA
size: many
V: TRBV7-2
J: TRBJ1-5
CDR3: CASSLSGGNQPQHF
DNA: TGTGCCAGCAGCTTGTCTGGTGGGAATCAGCCCCAGCATTTT

D: NA
size: many
V: TRBV20-1
J: TRBJ2-5
CDR3: CSAPRRGPETQYF
DNA: TGCAGTGCCCCGCGGAGGGGTCCAGAGACCCAGTACTTC

D: NA
size: NA
V: TRBV20-1
J: TRBJ1-5
CDR3: CSARADENNQPQHF
DNA: TGCAGTGCTAGAGCGGACGAAAACAATCAGCCCCAGCATTTT

D: NA
size: many
V: TRBV5-1
J: TRBJ2-7
CDR3: CASSLDKPYEQYF
DNA: TGCGCCAGCAGCTTGGACAAACCTTACGAGCAGTACTTC

D: NA
size: NA
V: TRBV6-6
J: TRBJ2-3
CDR3: CASRYRGANTDTQYF
DNA: TGTGCCAGCAGGTACCGGGGGGCGAACACAGATACGCAGTATTTT

D: NA
size: NA
V: TRBV6-2/TRBV6-3
J: TRBJ1-5
CDR3: CASTPRGIGSNQPQHF
DNA: TGTGCCAGCACCCCAAGAGGGATCGGTAGCAATCAGCCCCAGCATTTT

D: TRBD1
size: NA
V: TRBV19
J: TRBJ1-5
CDR3: CASSSGGHRNQPQHF
DNA: TGTGCCAGTAGTTCAGGGGGGCATCGCAATCAGCCCCAGCATTTT

D: NA
size: many
V: TRBV3-1
J: TRBJ1-1
CDR3: CASSQDILVAFF
DNA: TGTGCCAGCAGCCAAGATATCTTGGTAGCTTTCTTT

D: NA
size: many
V: TRBV7-2
J: TRBJ1-1
CDR3: CASSSHRAAFF
DNA: TGTGCCAGCAGCTCCCACAGGGCGGCTTTCTTT

D: NA
size: many
V: TRBV4-3
J: TRBJ1-4
CDR3: CASSQRAVQNEKLFF
DNA: TGCGCCAGCAGCCAACGAGCAGTCCAGAATGAAAAACTGTTTTTT

D: TRBD1
size: NA
V: TRBV12-3/TRBV12-4
J: TRBJ2-5
CDR3: CASRMAGTGPRETQYF
DNA: TGTGCCAGCAGGATGGCCGGGACAGGTCCTCGAGAGACCCAGTACTTC

D: TRBD1
size: many
V: TRBV20-1
J: TRBJ1-2
CDR3: CSARGGQGARYTF
DNA: TGCAGTGCTAGGGGTGGACAGGGGGCACGCTACACCTTC

D: NA
size: many
V: TRBV7-2
J: TRBJ2-7
CDR3: CASSLEIGDGFYEQYF
DNA: TGTGCCAGCAGCTTAGAAATAGGGGACGGATTCTACGAGCAGTACTTC

D: NA
size: many
V: TRBV12-3/TRBV12-4
J: TRBJ2-7
CDR3: CASSLYGYEQYF
DNA: TGTGCCAGCAGTTTATACGGGTACGAGCAGTACTTC

D: NA
size: many
V: TRBV29-1
J: TRBJ2-3
CDR3: CSVSEWREDTQYF
DNA: TGCAGCGTGAGTGAGTGGCGAGAAGATACGCAGTATTTT

D: NA
size: NA
V: TRBV4-2
J: TRBJ2-7
CDR3: CASSPGLLSYEQYF
DNA: TGTGCCAGCAGCCCCGGGCTCCTCTCCTACGAGCAGTACTTC

D: NA
size: NA
V: TRBV6-5
J: TRBJ1-1
CDR3: CASSYLGTESFF
DNA: TGTGCCAGCAGTTACTTGGGTACTGAATCTTTCTTT

D: NA
size: many
V: TRBV20-1
J: TRBJ1-1
CDR3: CSVPILVSTEAFF
DNA: TGCAGTGTTCCTATCCTCGTAAGCACTGAAGCTTTCTTT

D: NA
size: many
V: TRBV7-2
J: TRBJ1-1
CDR3: CASSLVPEAFF
DNA: TGTGCCAGCAGCTTAGTGCCTGAAGCTTTCTTT

D: TRBD1
size: many
V: TRBV5-1
J: TRBJ2-2
CDR3: CASRVGTANTGELFF
DNA: TGCGCCAGCAGGGTTGGGACAGCGAACACCGGGGAGCTGTTTTTT

D: TRBD2
size: many
V: TRBV20-1
J: TRBJ2-1
CDR3: CSASASGADNEQFF
DNA: TGCAGTGCTAGCGCTAGCGGAGCAGACAATGAGCAGTTCTTC

D: TRBD1
size: many
V: TRBV7-2
J: TRBJ1-3
CDR3: CASSLVGQASGNTIYF
DNA: TGTGCCAGCAGCTTAGTGGGACAGGCCTCTGGAAACACCATATATTTT

D: NA
size: many
V: TRBV11-2
J: TRBJ1-4
CDR3: CASSGQSTNEKLFF
DNA: TGTGCCAGCAGCGGACAGTCAACTAATGAAAAACTGTTTTTT